The clone carrying this T cell receptor (beta chain) has just a few counts. In the study's own analysis: Estimation of nucleated cell counts relied on the amplification of reference gene primers. Produced via immunoSEQ multiplex PCR; TCRdb's table is partial and in-frame only. V and J calls and clone size are copied from that table; D and trimming were computed from the DNA. The sample shows under 150,000 clones, around 82% of them seen only once. These data come from a study of blood T cell repertoires in COVID-19. With 3 bases clipped from V and 5 bases from J, the junction kept 3 bases outside the gene matches. This CDR3 has 13 residues. Germline CDR1 SGHTA, CDR2 FQGNSA.

The sequencing input was PBMCs or T cells enriched from blood (not recorded which). This TCR came from a man in his forties or fifties with acute COVID-19. The rearrangement uses TRBV7-2 and TRBJ1-1, with 7 bases matching TRBD1. The CDR3 DNA follows: TGTGCCAGCAGCTTCAACAGGGGAACTGAAGCTTTCTTT. Its protein product is CASSFNRGTEAFF.